The subject of this entry is one TCR beta chain. The antigen is undetermined. Time point described: five sample-tagged time points from pre-transplant (day -1) to day 368 post-transplant, pooled. Thawed PBMC were stimulated about eleven hours with CMV IE-1 peptides. CMV-responsive CD8+CD137+ and CD4+CD154+ T cells were sorted. Libraries came from microwell single-cell capture using BD Rhapsody targeted mRNA and AbSeq reagents. Targeted mRNA included the T-cell panel plus custom TOX and TOX2 primers. TCRdb recomputed calls from the single-cell sequencing reads with MiXCR, one row per CDR3 protein. The table includes around 21,000 distinct CDR3 sequences, just over 35% detected once. The germline gives CDR1 MNHEY, CDR2 SVGEGT. Trimming pared 4 bases from V and 9 bases from J, leaving 13 bases between. The CDR3 extends over 12 amino acids. The data stem from a study of immune aging and cytomegalovirus after organ transplant.

The TCR was taken from a female donor who had a heart transplant and CMV viremia. The source material was CMV peptide-activated CD4+ and CD8+ T cells sorted from blood, sampled at five time points, pooled. Subset meaning: sorted CD8+CD137+ and CD4+CD154+ T cells after 11 to 13 h CMV IE-1 peptide stimulation. V gene TRBV6-2 or TRBV6-3 combines with J gene TRBJ2-7; no definite D call. This chain's CDR3 is CASSLSARVQYF. DNA for the CDR3: TGTGCCAGCAGTTTATCAGCTCGGGTGCAGTACTTC.